These 18 T cell receptor beta chains were all obtained from the same sample, sequenced in a study of T-cell reconstitution after alpha-beta-depleted transplantation in children. Unique molecular identifiers were incorporated into the prepared TCRbeta library. TCRdb redid the calling of the PCR reads with MiXCR, one entry per CDR3 protein. This table has just under 250,000 distinct CDR3 sequences, roughly 24% appearing once. Source: PBMCs, taken before TCRalphabeta/CD19-depleted stem cell transplant. These receptors came from a girl under 10 years old with Fanconi anemia, due to receive a stem cell transplant.

This clonotype has a count of ten or more. The CDR3 region has the DNA TGTGCCAGCAGTGTCGGGGGCCATTATACGCAGTATTTT. This sequence encodes CASSVGGHYTQYF. The rearrangement uses TRBV12-3 or TRBV12-4 and TRBJ2-3; tentatively, D is TRBD1 or TRBD2 (6 bases each). The CDR3 extends over 13 amino acids. V dropped 5 bases and J dropped 7 bases, with 13 bases sitting between them.

There are many counts of this clonotype. This rearrangement joins TRBV5-1 to TRBJ2-2; perhaps D is TRBD1 or TRBD2 (5 bases each). This CDR3 region has 13 residues. V was shortened by 3 bases and J by 4 bases, with 7 bases between the two germline ends. Germline loops: CDR1 SGHRS, CDR2 YFSETQ. The CDR3 reads CASSSGTTGELFF. CDR3 nucleotide sequence: TGCGCCAGCAGCTCAGGGACCACCGGGGAGCTGTTTTTT.

This clonotype was recorded at least ten times. The rearrangement links TRBV20-1 to TRBJ2-5; 7 bases agree with TRBD1. V lost 3 bases, J lost 1 base, and 5 bases stayed unmatched. The germline V gene encodes CDR1 DFQATT and CDR2 SNEGSKA (reference sequence). CDR3 length: 14 amino acids. The CDR3 spells CSASLRTGQETQYF. The CDR3 region has the DNA TGCAGTGCTAGTCTCCGGACAGGCCAAGAGACCCAGTACTTC.

This clonotype showed up many times. CDR3 bases: TGCGCCAGCAGCTTCGGACCTTTGTATAGCAATCAGCCCCAGCATTTT. Protein product: CASSFGPLYSNQPQHF. V and J are TRBV5-1 and TRBJ1-5; D is unclear. Trimming left V 2 bases short and J 0 bases short, with 12 bases between. Per germline, CDR1 SGHRS and CDR2 YFSETQ. The CDR3 covers 16 residues. Together with reference TRBV5-1 and TRBJ1-5, the CDR3 gives the full variable domain: KAGVTQTPRYLIKTRGQQVTLSCSPISGHRSVSWYQQTPGQGLQFLFEYFSETQRNKGNFPGRFSGRQFSNSRSEMNVSTLELGDSALYLCASSFGPLYSNQPQHFGDGTRLSIL.

J is TRBJ2-7 and V is TRBV20-1, with D possibly TRBD2 on 6 matching bases. The CDR3 has 13 residues. V gave up 4 bases and J gave up 7 bases, with 17 bases separating them. Per the germline V gene, CDR1 is DFQATT and CDR2 is SNEGSKA (reference sequence). This chain's CDR3 is CSAISRGRGEQYF. The CDR3 DNA sequence: TGCAGTGCTATCTCGAGGGGACGGGGGGAGCAGTACTTC.

This clonotype was counted at least ten times. In DNA, the CDR3 is TGTGCCAGCAGTCCCAGACGGTTGAACACTGAAGCTTTCTTT. This gives the protein CASSPRRLNTEAFF. The V gene is TRBV12-3 or TRBV12-4, the J gene TRBJ1-1, with unresolved D. The CDR3 runs to 14 residues. Trimming removed 5 bases from V and 0 bases from J, with 10 bases in between.

V usage is TRBV20-1 and J usage is TRBJ1-5, with a weak D call TRBD1 (6 bases). Trimming cost V 1 base and J 6 bases, with 10 bases left between them. This CDR3 contains 13 residues. Germline CDR1 is DFQATT and CDR2 is SNEGSKA (reference sequence). In DNA, the CDR3 is TGCAGTGCTAGAGTCAGGGGTGGTCAGCCCCAGCATTTT. Translating gives CSARVRGGQPQHF.

The chain links TRBV4-2 to TRBJ2-7; TRBD1 or TRBD2 may be the D gene (5 bases each). There are 16 residues in the CDR3. The V gene's germline CDR1 is LGHNA and CDR2 YNFKEQ. Trimming cost V 0 bases and J 1 base, with 13 bases left between them. The DNA for the CDR3 is TGTGCCAGCAGCCAAGACGGGACCGATAGTTCCTACGAGCAGTACTTC. Protein: CASSQDGTDSSYEQYF.

This chain connects TRBV29-1 to TRBJ2-7; D possibly matches TRBD1 or TRBD2 (5 bases each). CDR1 and CDR2 (germline): SQVTM, ANQGSEA. CDR3 length equals 12 residues. The V and J ends lost 6 bases and 5 bases respectively, with 14 bases between them. The CDR3 spells CSVAGSRDEQYF. For the CDR3, the DNA is TGCAGCGTCGCAGGGTCGCGGGACGAGCAGTACTTC.

This chain uses TRBV2 with TRBJ2-1; either TRBD1 or TRBD2 may supply D (5 bases each). Germline lookup yields CDR1 SNHLY and CDR2 FYNNEI. CDR3 length: 13 amino acids. V lost 8 bases and J lost 5, with 13 bases in between. CDR3 sequence reads: CASGTAWDNEQFF. CDR3 bases: TGTGCCAGCGGGACCGCGTGGGACAATGAGCAGTTCTTC. The complete variable domain, with remaining parts taken from reference TRBV2 and TRBJ2-1, reads EPEVTQTPSHQVTQMGQEVILRCVPISNHLYFYWYRQILGQKVEFLVSFYNNEISEKSEIFDDQFSVERPDGSNFTLKIRSTKLEDSAMYFCASGTAWDNEQFFGPGTRLTVL.

There are many counts of this clonotype. The V gene is TRBV29-1, the J gene TRBJ1-1; D is undetermined. CDR1 SQVTM and CDR2 ANQGSEA come from the germline V gene. Trimming removed 4 bases at V and 1 base at J, with 4 bases between. The CDR3 length is 11 residues. CDR3 coding DNA: TGCAGCGTTGTCAGGAACACTGAAGCTTTCTTT. Amino acids: CSVVRNTEAFF.

The rearrangement uses TRBV5-1 and TRBJ2-7; D uncertain. V lost 0 bases to trimming and J lost 0 bases, with 10 bases between them. The CDR3 runs to 15 residues. CDR1 SGHRS and CDR2 YFSETQ come from the germline V gene. Here the CDR3 reads CASSLEPARSYEQYF. Here the CDR3 DNA reads TGCGCCAGCAGCTTGGAACCAGCACGCTCCTACGAGCAGTACTTC.

This clonotype was seen more than once but under ten times. The chain uses TRBV7-2 and TRBJ2-7; the match to TRBD1 covers 7 bases. V lost 4 bases, J lost 2 bases, and 5 bases stayed unmatched. The CDR3 is 14 amino acids. Germline V gene data show CDR1 as SGHTA and CDR2 as FQGNSA. In nucleotides, the CDR3 is TGTGCCAGCAGCTCGACAGGGCCTACCTACGAGCAGTACTTC. Translated, it gives CASSSTGPTYEQYF.

This clonotype was counted many times. This chain links TRBV13 with TRBJ2-3; 9 bases line up with TRBD1. V was pared by 5 bases and J by 4 bases, with 7 bases of the junction left unmatched. CDR1 and CDR2 from the germline V gene are PRHDT and FYEKMQ (reference sequence). The CDR3 is 15 amino acids. The CDR3 loop is CASSQGTGTPDTQYF. CDR3 sequence (DNA): TGTGCCAGCAGCCAAGGGACAGGGACCCCAGATACGCAGTATTTT.

This clonotype was observed at least ten times. This chain joins TRBV24-1 and TRBJ2-3; TRBD2 matches at 10 bases. The CDR3 has 17 residues. Germline-derived CDR1 and CDR2 are KGHDR and SFDVKD. V lost 1 base to trimming and J lost 4 bases; unmatched junction nucleotides: 7. The CDR3 bases are TGTGCCACCAGTGATTTATCCAGCGGGAGGGCCTCAGATACGCAGTATTTT. Encoded protein: CATSDLSSGRASDTQYF.

In regard to this clonotype: This could be a read error, since a much larger clone is one nucleotide away. The chain carries TRBV7-9 and TRBJ1-3; D gene unclear. Germline lookup yields CDR1 SEHNR and CDR2 FQNEAQ (reference sequence). The CDR3 extends over 16 amino acids. This CDR3 reads CSSSFLGQFTGNTIYF. The CDR3 nucleotides read TGTTCCAGCAGCTTTCTTGGGCAGTTCACTGGAAACACCATATATTTT.

The V call is TRBV20-1, the J call TRBJ2-1; perhaps TRBD2 as D (6 bases). This CDR3 has 13 residues. V lost 3 bases, J lost 10 bases, and 16 bases lay in between. Looked up from germline, CDR1 is DFQATT and CDR2 is SNEGSKA (reference sequence). This CDR3 reads CSASNLASREQFF. The CDR3 nucleotides are TGCAGTGCTAGCAACCTAGCGAGCAGGGAGCAGTTCTTC.

The V call is TRBV10-3, the J call TRBJ2-5; tentatively, D is TRBD2 (6 bases). CDR3 length: 15 residues. V was pared by 8 bases and J by 4 bases, with 20 bases between. CDR1 is ENHRY, CDR2 SYGVKD, per germline. The CDR3 nucleotides read TGTGCCATCTCCCGGACGGACTGGGAGGCAGAGACCCAGTACTTC. Encoded protein: CAISRTDWEAETQYF.